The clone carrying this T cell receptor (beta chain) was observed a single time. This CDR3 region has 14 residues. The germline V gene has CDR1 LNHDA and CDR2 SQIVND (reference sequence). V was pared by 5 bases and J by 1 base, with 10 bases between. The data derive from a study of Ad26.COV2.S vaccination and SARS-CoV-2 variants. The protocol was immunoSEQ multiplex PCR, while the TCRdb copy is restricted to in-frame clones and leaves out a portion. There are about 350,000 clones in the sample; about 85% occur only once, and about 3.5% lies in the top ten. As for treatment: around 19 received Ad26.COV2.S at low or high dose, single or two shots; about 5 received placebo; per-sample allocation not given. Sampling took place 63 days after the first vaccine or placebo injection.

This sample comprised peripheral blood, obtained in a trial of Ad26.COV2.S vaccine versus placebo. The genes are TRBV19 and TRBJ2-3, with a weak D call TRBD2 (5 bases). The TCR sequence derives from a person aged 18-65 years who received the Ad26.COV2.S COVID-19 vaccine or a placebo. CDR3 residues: CASSGSGGTDTQYF. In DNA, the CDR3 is TGTGCCAGTAGTGGGAGTGGGGGCACAGATACGCAGTATTTT. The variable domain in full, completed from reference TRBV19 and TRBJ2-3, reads DGGITQSPKYLFRKEGQNVTLSCEQNLNHDAMYWYRQDPGQGLRLIYYSQIVNDFQKGDIAEGYSVSREKKESFPLTVTSAQKNPTAFYLCASSGSGGTDTQYFGPGTRLTVL.